The source of this T cell receptor beta chain is a study of blood T cell repertoires in COVID-19. At the level of the study: The samples span acute and convalescent COVID-19 from the United States, Italy and Spain. Sample material is recorded as cDNA or gDNA derived from T cells, B-cell-depleted T cells, or PBMCs.

The CDR3 totals 14 residues. J gave up 6 bases and V 0 bases, and 8 bases lay outside the gene matches. Germline V lookup: CDR1 GTSNPN, CDR2 SVGIG (reference sequence). Data came from immunoSEQ multiplex PCR; TCRdb stores just in-frame clones and leaves some out. The sample holds more than 200,000 clones, 80% to 85% seen once. Recruited during active infection, patients (from Seattle) were subsequently followed longitudinally. The chain links TRBV30 to TRBJ2-7, with 7 positions matching TRBD2. This sequence originates from an elderly woman with COVID-19, enrolled during active disease. Sequencing was carried out using peripheral blood. The CDR3 here is CAWSVGPLAPEQYF. CDR3 nucleotide sequence: TGTGCCTGGAGTGTAGGCCCACTAGCGCCCGAGCAGTACTTC.